This T cell receptor beta chain emerged from a study of radiation and T cells in renal cell carcinoma. Overall study findings and caveats: In blood, top tumor clones expanded by 2 weeks, shrinking by 4.

A word on this clone: Its specificity is not known.

Time point described: baseline pretreatment blood. Described treatment: 15 Gy SBRT to primary tumor, nephrectomy 4 weeks later. CDR1 and CDR2 (germline): LNHDA, SQIVND (reference sequence). The CDR3 covers 12 residues. Trimming left V 3 bases short and J 1 base short, with 3 bases between. The table came from immunoSEQ multiplex PCR; TCRdb's copy has only in-frame clones and leaves some out. The repertoire has approximately 120,000 clones, around 84% of them found once; the top ten carry about 3%. The sequencing here drew on blood, taken from a patient whose treatment included radiotherapy and nephrectomy. This chain connects TRBV19 to TRBJ1-2; D ambiguous. The TCR was taken from a woman in her fifties or sixties with renal cell carcinoma. CDR3: CASSISNYGYTF. The DNA for the CDR3 is TGTGCCAGTAGTATCAGTAACTATGGCTACACCTTC.